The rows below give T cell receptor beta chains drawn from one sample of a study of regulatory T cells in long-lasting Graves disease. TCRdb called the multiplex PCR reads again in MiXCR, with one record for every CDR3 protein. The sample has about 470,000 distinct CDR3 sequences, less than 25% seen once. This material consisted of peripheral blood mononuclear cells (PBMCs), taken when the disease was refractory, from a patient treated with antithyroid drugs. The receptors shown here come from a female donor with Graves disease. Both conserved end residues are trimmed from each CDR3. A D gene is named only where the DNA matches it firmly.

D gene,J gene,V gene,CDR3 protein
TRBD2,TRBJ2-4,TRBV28,ASSPIGGSRTRENIQY
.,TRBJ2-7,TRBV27,ASSSPVRGTYEQY
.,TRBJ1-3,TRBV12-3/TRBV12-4,ASSLSRVLSGNTIY
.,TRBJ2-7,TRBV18,ASSPLPSLTLEQY
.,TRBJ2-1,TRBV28,ASSPENEQF
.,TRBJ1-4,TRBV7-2,ASSPHGPTEKLF
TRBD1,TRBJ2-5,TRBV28,ASSTGTGMGETQY
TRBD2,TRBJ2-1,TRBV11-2,ASSPSSGSSYNEQF
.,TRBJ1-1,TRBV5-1,ASSLGFRDTEAF
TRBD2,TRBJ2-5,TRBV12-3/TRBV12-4,ASSLGAGTTETQY
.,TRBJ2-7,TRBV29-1,SVEVILTNTKGYEQY
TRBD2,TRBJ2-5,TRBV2,ASTPGTSGREAQY
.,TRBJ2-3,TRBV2,ASSDIDTSTDTQY
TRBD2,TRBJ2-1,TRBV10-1,ASPGTSGSPKRNEQF
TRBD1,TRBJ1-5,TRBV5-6,ASSHASGTGRFGNQPQH
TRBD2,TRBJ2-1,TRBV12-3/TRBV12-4,ASSTTSGRLF
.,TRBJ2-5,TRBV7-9,ASSPGGEETQY
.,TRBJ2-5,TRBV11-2,ASLPVGYQETQY
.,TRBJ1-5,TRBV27,ASSLGGRQPQH
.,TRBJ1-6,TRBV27,ASSARQFNEPLH
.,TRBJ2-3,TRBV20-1,SALMERPSTDTQY
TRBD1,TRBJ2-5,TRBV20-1,SADRGPQETQY
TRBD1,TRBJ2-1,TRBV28,ASRSLGTGSYNEQF
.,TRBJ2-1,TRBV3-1,ASRQRSSYNEQF
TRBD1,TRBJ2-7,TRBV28,ASNPAAGQGIYEQY
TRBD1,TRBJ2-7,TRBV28,ASSLRGSPRTGGYEQY
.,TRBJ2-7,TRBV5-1,ASSLEWGGEQY
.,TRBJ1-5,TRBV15,ATSTGVNQPQH
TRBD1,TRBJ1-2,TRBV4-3,ASSQDTTGAGYT
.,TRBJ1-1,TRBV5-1,ASSLQYPYTEAF
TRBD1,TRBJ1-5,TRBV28,ASSPDRGLQPQH
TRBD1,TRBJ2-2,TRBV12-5,ASGLSTGPTGELF
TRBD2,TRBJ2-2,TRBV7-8,ASSIAGDTGELF
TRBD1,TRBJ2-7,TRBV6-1,ASRMTGVLYEQY
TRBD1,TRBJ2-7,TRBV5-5,ASSPAAGGYEQY
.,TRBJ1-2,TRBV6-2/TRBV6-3,ASSYSWSSNYGYT
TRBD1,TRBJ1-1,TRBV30,AWRTGGAGTEAF
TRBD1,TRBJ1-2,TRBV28,ASSLETGVYGYT
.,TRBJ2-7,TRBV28,ASSLSIYEQY
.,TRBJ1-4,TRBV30,AGTVGDEKLF
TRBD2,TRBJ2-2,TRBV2,ASSEWLAGGPVTGELF
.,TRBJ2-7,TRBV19,ASTPTPPYEQY
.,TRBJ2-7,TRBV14,ASSRGPEQY
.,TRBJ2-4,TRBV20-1,SAGRSLAKNIQY
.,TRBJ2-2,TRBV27,ASRRGVGSGELF
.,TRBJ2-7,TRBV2,ASKGEVGEQY
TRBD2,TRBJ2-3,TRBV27,ASSGLPTDTQY
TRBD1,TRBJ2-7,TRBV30,AWSDRDFGEQY
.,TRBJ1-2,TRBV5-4,ASSLIGGYGYT
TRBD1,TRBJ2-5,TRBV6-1,ASSPTGQGKRY
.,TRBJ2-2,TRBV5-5,ASSWGLGGELF
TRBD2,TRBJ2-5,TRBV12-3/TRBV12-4,ASRPLLAGEGETQY
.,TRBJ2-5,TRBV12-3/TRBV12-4,ASSLEGRETQY
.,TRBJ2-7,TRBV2,ASSSHRPYEQY
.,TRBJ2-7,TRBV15,ATSRDAYEQY
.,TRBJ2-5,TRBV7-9,ASSLEPNQETQY
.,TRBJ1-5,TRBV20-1,SATGDSRYQPQH